These 3 T cell receptor beta chains came from one sample sequenced in a study of T-cell reconstitution after alpha-beta-depleted transplantation in children. Molecular barcoding with unique molecular identifiers was used for the TCRbeta library. Each CDR3 protein gets one entry after TCRdb re-called the PCR reads with MiXCR. The repertoire has fewer than 400,000 distinct CDR3 sequences, about a quarter of them found once; the top ten carry over 9.5%. The sample here was PBMCs, mostly from graft donor cells, taken 180 days after TCRalphabeta/CD19-depleted stem cell transplant. The receptors were sampled from a male patient younger than 18 who had a stem cell transplant for acute lymphoblastic leukemia, so the T cells may come from the graft donor.

The chain carries TRBV6-1 and TRBJ1-3; unclear D gene. CDR3 length: 13 residues. V lost 10 bases and J lost 0, with 10 bases in between. Germline V gene lookup returns CDR1 MNHNS and CDR2 SASEGT. CDR3 protein: CATKVISGNTIYF. The CDR3 bases are TGTGCCACCAAGGTGATCTCTGGAAACACCATATATTTT.

V is TRBV20-1 and J is TRBJ2-1; D is perhaps TRBD2 (6 bases). Germline lookup yields CDR1 DFQATT and CDR2 SNEGSKA (reference sequence). V lost 3 bases, J lost 10 bases, and 7 bases lay in between. CDR3 length: 10 amino acids. CDR3 nucleotides: TGCAGTGCTAGCGGGAGAGAGCAGTTCTTC. Translating gives CSASGREQFF.

This clonotype was counted between two and nine times. The genes are TRBV12-3 or TRBV12-4 and TRBJ2-7; 9 bases are a match to TRBD2. The J segment lost 6 bases and the V segment lost 6 bases, leaving 12 bases of the junction unmatched. CDR3 length: 15 residues. The CDR3 region is CASSRRAGGPGEQYF. The DNA for the CDR3 is TGTGCCAGCAGCCGAAGGGCGGGAGGGCCCGGCGAGCAGTACTTC.